This TCR beta chain was recovered during a study of technical replicates of blood from a handful of donors. Clones were sequenced by immunoSEQ multiplex PCR, and TCRdb holds only the in-frame ones, with some missing. The sample yields about 75,000 clones, approximately 97% seen once. CDR1 SQVTM and CDR2 ANQGSEA come from the germline V gene. The V end was cut by 4 bases, the J end by 7 bases, with 14 bases between. The CDR3 is 13 residues long. The sample taken for sequencing was T cells isolated from PBMCs. The chain combines TRBV29-1 with TRBJ2-1, with a possible D match to TRBD1 (6 bases). This clonotype was obtained from a human donor in good health. The CDR3 spells CSVVETGGNEQFF. CDR3 coding DNA: TGCAGCGTTGTAGAGACAGGCGGGAATGAGCAGTTCTTC.